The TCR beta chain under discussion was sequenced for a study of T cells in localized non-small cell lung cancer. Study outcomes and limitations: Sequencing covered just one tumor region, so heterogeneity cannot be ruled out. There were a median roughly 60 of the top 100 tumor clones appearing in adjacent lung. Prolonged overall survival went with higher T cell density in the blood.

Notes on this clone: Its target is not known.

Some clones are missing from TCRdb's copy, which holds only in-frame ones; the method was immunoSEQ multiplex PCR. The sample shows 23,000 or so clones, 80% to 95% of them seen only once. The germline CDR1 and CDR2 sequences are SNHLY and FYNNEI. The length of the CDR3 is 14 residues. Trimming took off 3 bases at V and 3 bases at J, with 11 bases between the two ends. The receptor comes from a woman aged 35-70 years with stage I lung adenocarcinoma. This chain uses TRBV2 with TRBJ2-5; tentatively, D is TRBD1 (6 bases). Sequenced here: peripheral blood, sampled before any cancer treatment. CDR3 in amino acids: CASSDWTDKETQYF. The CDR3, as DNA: TGTGCCAGCAGTGATTGGACAGACAAAGAGACCCAGTACTTC.